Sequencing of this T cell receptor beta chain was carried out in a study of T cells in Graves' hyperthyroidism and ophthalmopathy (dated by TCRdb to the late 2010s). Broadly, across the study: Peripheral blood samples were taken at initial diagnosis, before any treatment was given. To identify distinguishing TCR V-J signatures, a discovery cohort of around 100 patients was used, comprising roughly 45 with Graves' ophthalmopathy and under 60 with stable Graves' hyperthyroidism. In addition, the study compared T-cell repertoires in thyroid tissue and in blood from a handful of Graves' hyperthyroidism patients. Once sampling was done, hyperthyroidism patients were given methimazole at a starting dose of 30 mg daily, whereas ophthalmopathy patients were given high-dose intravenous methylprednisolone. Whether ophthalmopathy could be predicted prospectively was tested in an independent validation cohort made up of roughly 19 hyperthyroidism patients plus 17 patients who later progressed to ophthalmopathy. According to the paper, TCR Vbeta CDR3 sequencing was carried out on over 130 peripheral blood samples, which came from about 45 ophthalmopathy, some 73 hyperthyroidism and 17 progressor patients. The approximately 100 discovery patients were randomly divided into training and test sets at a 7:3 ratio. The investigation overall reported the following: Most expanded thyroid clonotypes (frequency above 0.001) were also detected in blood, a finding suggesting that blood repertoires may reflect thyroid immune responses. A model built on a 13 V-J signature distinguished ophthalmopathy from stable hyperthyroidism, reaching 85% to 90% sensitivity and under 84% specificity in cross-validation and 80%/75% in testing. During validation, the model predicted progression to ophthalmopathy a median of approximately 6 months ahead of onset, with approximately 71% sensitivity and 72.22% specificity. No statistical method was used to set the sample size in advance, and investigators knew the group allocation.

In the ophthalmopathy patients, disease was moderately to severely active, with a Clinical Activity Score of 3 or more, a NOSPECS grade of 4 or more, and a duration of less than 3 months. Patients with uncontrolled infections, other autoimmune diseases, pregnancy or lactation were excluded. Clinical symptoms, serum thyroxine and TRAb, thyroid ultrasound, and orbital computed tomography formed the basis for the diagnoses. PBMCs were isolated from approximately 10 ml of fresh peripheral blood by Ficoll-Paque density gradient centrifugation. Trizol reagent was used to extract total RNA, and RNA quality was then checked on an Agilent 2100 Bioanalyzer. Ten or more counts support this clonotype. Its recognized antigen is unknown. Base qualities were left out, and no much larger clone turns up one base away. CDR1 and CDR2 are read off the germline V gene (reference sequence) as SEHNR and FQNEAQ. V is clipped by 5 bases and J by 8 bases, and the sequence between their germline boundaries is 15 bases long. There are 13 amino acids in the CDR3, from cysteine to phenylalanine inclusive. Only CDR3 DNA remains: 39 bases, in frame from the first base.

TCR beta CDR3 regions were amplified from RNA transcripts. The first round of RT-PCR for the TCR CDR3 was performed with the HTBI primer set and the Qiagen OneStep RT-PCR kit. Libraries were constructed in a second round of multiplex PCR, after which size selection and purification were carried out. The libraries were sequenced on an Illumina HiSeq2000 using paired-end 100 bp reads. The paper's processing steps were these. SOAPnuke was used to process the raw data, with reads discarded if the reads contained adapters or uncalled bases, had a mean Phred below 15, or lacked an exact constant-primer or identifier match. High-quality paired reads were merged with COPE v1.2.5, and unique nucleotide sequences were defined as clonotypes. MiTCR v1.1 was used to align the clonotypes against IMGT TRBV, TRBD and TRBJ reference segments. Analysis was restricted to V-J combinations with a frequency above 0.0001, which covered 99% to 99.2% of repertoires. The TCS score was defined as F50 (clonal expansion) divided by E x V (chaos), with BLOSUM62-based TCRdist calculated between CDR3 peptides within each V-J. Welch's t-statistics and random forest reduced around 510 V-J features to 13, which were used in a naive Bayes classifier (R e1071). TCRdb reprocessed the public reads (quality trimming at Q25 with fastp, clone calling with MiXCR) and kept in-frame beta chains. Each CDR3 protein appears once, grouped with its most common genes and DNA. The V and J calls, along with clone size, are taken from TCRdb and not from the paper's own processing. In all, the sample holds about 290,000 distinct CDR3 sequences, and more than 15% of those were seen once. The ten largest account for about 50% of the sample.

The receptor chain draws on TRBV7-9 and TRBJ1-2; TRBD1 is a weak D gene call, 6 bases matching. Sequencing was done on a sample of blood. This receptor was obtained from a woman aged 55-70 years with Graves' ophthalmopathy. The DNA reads TGTGCCAGCAGCCAATCCGCAGGGGAAGGCTACACCTTC. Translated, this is CASSQSAGEGYTF. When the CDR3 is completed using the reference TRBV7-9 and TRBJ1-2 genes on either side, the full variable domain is DTGVSQNPRHKITKRGQNVTFRCDPISEHNRLYWYRQTLGQGPEFLTYFQNEAQLEKSRLLSDRFSAERPKGSFSTLEIQRTEQGDSAMYLCASSQSAGEGYTFGSGTRLTVV.